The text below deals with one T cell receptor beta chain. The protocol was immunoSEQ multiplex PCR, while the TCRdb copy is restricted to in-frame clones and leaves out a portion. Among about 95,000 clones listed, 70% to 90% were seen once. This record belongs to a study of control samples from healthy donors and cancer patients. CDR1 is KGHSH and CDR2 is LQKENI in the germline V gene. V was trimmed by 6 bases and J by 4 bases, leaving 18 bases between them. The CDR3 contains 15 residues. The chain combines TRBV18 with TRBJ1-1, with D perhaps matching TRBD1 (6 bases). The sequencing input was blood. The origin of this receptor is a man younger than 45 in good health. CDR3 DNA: TGTGCCAGCTCCCCGGGGAACAGGGTCGTCACTGAAGCTTTCTTT. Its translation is CASSPGNRVVTEAFF.